Below are 10 T cell receptor beta chains sequenced from a single sample in a study of blood T cell repertoires in COVID-19. Assay used: immunoSEQ multiplex PCR; TCRdb lists only in-frame clones, some missing. The data contain a few hundred thousand clones, about 82% of them singletons. The material sequenced was peripheral blood. The receptors originated from a man older than 75 with acute or convalescent COVID-19.

The chain links TRBV15 to TRBJ1-1; no clear D. V dropped 1 base and J dropped 1 base, with 10 bases sitting between them. CDR3 length: 15 amino acids. Per germline, CDR1 LNHNV and CDR2 YYDKDF (reference sequence). The CDR3 here is CATSRGGLSNTEAFF. The CDR3 nucleotides are TGTGCCACCAGCAGAGGTGGACTTTCGAACACTGAAGCTTTCTTT.

The rearrangement joins TRBV14 to TRBJ1-2, with unresolved D. V was pared by 6 bases and J by 4 bases, with 12 bases between. CDR3 length: 13 residues. CDR1 is SGHDN, CDR2 FVKESK, per germline. CDR3 coding DNA: TGTGCCAGCAGTGACAAGGCCCGCTATGGCTACACCTTC. The encoded protein is CASSDKARYGYTF.

The J gene is TRBJ1-4, the V gene TRBV7-9; D may be TRBD1 (6 bases). Germline values: CDR1 SEHNR, CDR2 FQNEAQ (reference sequence). V was shortened by 5 bases and J by 5 bases, with 9 bases between the two germline ends. The CDR3 sequence is 13 residues long. Here the CDR3 reads CASSTGTNEKLFF. The CDR3 region has the DNA TGTGCCAGCAGCACGGGGACAAATGAAAAACTGTTTTTT. The entire variable domain, with the rest obtained from reference TRBV7-9 and TRBJ1-4, is as follows: DTGVSQNPRHKITKRGQNVTFRCDPISEHNRLYWYRQTLGQGPEFLTYFQNEAQLEKSRLLSDRFSAERPKGSFSTLEIQRTEQGDSAMYLCASSTGTNEKLFFGSGTQLSVL.

The V gene is TRBV7-9, the J gene TRBJ1-2, with D perhaps matching TRBD1 (6 bases). The CDR3 runs to 15 residues. V was shortened by 6 bases and J by 2 bases, with 16 bases between the two germline ends. Germline assignment: CDR1 SEHNR and CDR2 FQNEAQ (reference sequence). In DNA form, the CDR3 reads TGTGCCAGCAGTCTCTTGGGGCAGGGGAACTATGGCTACACCTTC. Its translation is CASSLLGQGNYGYTF.

The V gene is TRBV4-1, the J gene TRBJ2-1, with TRBD1 identical over 7 bases. V shed 6 bases and J 3 bases; nucleotides not matched to a gene: 2. Germline V lookup: CDR1 MGHRA, CDR2 YSYEKL. CDR3 size: 13 residues. The CDR3 region is CASRQGSYNEQFF. In DNA, the CDR3 is TGCGCCAGCAGACAGGGGAGCTACAATGAGCAGTTCTTC.

The chain employs TRBV11-2 and TRBJ1-2; D might be TRBD1 (6 bases). V was pared by 1 base and J by 6 bases, with 12 bases between. The CDR3 spans 14 residues. CDR1 SGHAT and CDR2 FQNNGV come from the germline V gene. As DNA, the CDR3 is TGTGCCAGCAGCTTAGGAACAGGGAGGGATGGCTACACCTTC. Translation: CASSLGTGRDGYTF.

This chain uses TRBV7-2 with TRBJ2-7; 8 bases are a match to TRBD2. The CDR3 runs 13 residues. Trimming took 6 bases from V and 4 from J; bases not matched to a gene: 5. The germline V gene has CDR1 SGHTA and CDR2 FQGNSA. The CDR3 bases are TGTGCCAGCAGTCCTAGCGGGCTGTACGAGCAGTACTTC. This encodes CASSPSGLYEQYF.

This chain uses TRBV28 with TRBJ1-4; 7 nucleotides match TRBD1. The CDR3 runs to 15 residues. J gave up 5 bases and V 8 bases, and 11 bases lay outside the gene matches. Germline V gene data show CDR1 as MDHEN and CDR2 as SYDVKM. This CDR3 reads CASEGWTGRNEKLFF. The CDR3 bases are TGTGCCAGCGAGGGCTGGACAGGCAGGAATGAAAAACTGTTTTTT.

The chain couples TRBV6-5 to TRBJ2-1, with TRBD2 identical over 9 bases. CDR3 length equals 14 residues. V lost 7 bases and J lost 4; bases outside the gene matches: 5. Germline values: CDR1 MNHEY, CDR2 SVGAGI. Here the CDR3 DNA reads TGTGCCAGCATGAGCGGGGGGAGGTACAATGAGCAGTTCTTC. Amino acid sequence: CASMSGGRYNEQFF.

The chain links TRBV16 to TRBJ1-5; a possible D gene is TRBD1 (5 bases). Germline V gives CDR1 KGHSY, CDR2 FQNENV. V lost 0 bases and J lost 2, with 8 bases in between. The CDR3 runs to 15 residues. CDR3 protein: CASSQSPGGNQPQHF. In DNA, the CDR3 is TGTGCCAGCAGCCAATCACCGGGGGGCAATCAGCCCCAGCATTTT.